This T cell receptor beta chain was obtained from a study of blood T cell repertoires in COVID-19. Germline V gene lookup returns CDR1 SGHRS and CDR2 YFSETQ. The J segment lost 1 base and the V segment lost 0 bases, leaving 1 base of the junction unmatched. This CDR3 has 17 amino acids. Generated by immunoSEQ multiplex PCR, the TCRdb table keeps only in-frame clones and is missing some. Of over 120,000 clones in the sample, around 82% were seen once. The sample taken for sequencing was peripheral blood. The clonotype comes from a human donor in a cohort sampled during active COVID-19. This chain uses TRBV5-1 with TRBJ2-1; 13 bases match TRBD2. The CDR3 DNA reads as TGCGCCAGCAGCTTGGGGACTAGCGGGGGTTCCTACAATGAGCAGTTCTTC. Its translation: CASSLGTSGGSYNEQFF.